This T cell receptor beta chain is from a study of CD8 T cells in Susac syndrome. At the level of the study: Active disease was present in six of the sequenced Susac syndrome patients, whereas fewer than ten of them were in remission.

The CDR3 loop spans 12 amino acids. V was pared by 5 bases and J by 4 bases, with 5 bases between. CDR1 KGHDR and CDR2 SFDVKD come from the germline V gene. All included Susac syndrome patients satisfied recently defined diagnostic criteria for definite or probable disease. In contrast to the negatively isolated CD8+ and CD4+ T cells, TEMRA cells were FACS-enriched. It was with random hexamers that roughly 0.45 to 1 ug RNA was reverse transcribed. TCR beta CDR3 was amplified by immunoSEQ multiplex PCR. This amplification extended across 54 Vbeta and 13 Jbeta segments. TCRdb fed the immunoSEQ multiplex PCR reads into MiXCR, producing one record per CDR3 protein. The sample consists of approximately 190,000 distinct CDR3 sequences, under 97% of them appearing once.

This receptor was identified in a human donor with Susac syndrome. Sequenced sample: CD4+ T cells from PBMCs. The genes are TRBV24-1 and TRBJ1-5; a possible D gene is TRBD1 (5 bases). This CDR3 is CATSAGNQPQHF. DNA for the CDR3: TGTGCCACCAGTGCAGGGAATCAGCCCCAGCATTTT.